Detailed here is one T cell receptor beta chain. The sample comes from a study of blood T cell repertoires in COVID-19. At the level of the study: There were acute and convalescent COVID-19 samples, and they came from the United States, Italy and Spain. PBMCs, B-cell-depleted T cells, or T cells provided the cDNA or gDNA that made up the material.

A Seattle source enrolled patients during active infection and followed them longitudinally. In the original workflow: It was from reference gene primer amplification that nucleated cell counts were estimated. The protocol was immunoSEQ multiplex PCR, while the TCRdb copy is restricted to in-frame clones and leaves out a portion. The V and J calls and the clone size are those of that table, but D and trimming were determined from the DNA. The sample holds about 180,000 clones; around nine tenths are singletons and the top ten take 12%. The CDR3 has 17 residues. The V and J ends lost 1 base and 4 bases respectively, with 18 bases between them. Germline lookup yields CDR1 SEHNR and CDR2 FQNEAQ (reference sequence).

The clonotype originates from a woman in her 70s with COVID-19, enrolled during active disease. This rearrangement joins TRBV7-9 to TRBJ2-3; D gene unclear. The sequenced sample consisted of peripheral blood. The CDR3 here is CASSLVSFRVVPDTQYF. CDR3 coding DNA: TGTGCCAGCAGCTTAGTATCTTTTCGGGTGGTTCCAGATACGCAGTATTTT.